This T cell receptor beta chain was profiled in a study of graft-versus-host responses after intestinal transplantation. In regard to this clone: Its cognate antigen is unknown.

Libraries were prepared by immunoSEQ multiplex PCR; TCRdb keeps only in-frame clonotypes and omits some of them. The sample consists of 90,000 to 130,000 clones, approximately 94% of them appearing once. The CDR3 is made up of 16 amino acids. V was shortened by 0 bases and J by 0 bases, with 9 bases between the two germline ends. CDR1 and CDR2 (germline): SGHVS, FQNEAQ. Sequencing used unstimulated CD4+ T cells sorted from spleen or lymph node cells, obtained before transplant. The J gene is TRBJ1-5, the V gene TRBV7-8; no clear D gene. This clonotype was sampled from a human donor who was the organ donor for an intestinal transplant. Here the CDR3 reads CASSLAGIGSNQPQHF. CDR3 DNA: TGTGCCAGCAGCTTAGCCGGTATCGGTAGCAATCAGCCCCAGCATTTT.